The 21 T cell receptor beta chains in this list originate from one sample, sequenced in a study of blood T cells in healthy people across ages. The authors ran a second PCR of 7 to 11 cycles using a sample-barcoded 5' primer and a J-beta primer mix. Each CDR3 protein gets one entry after TCRdb re-called the 5' RACE reads with MiXCR. The sample comprises some 560,000 distinct CDR3 sequences, roughly a quarter of which are singletons, and 3.6% rests with the top ten. The same data also went into a second study, on T cells of mothers and their children.

The sequenced material came from blood. Source of these receptors: a boy aged 2 to 10 in good health.

This clonotype was counted only a few times. This chain connects TRBV30 to TRBJ2-5, with 7 bases identical to TRBD1. This CDR3 spans 14 amino acids. With V trimmed by 5 bases and J by 2 bases, 8 bases remained unmatched. The germline V gene has CDR1 GTSNPN and CDR2 SVGIG (reference sequence). CDR3 sequence (DNA): TGTGCCTGGTTGACAGGGTGGGGTCAAGAGACCCAGTACTTC. Translation: CAWLTGWGQETQYF.

There are a few counts of this clonotype. The genes are TRBV4-2 and TRBJ2-2, with 9 bases fitting TRBD1. The V and J ends lost 3 bases and 7 bases, in that order; junction bases with no gene match: 6. The germline gives CDR1 LGHNA, CDR2 YNFKEQ. This CDR3 comprises 15 residues. The CDR3 loop reads CASSQGQGSGGELFF. CDR3 coding DNA: TGTGCCAGCAGCCAGGGACAGGGATCTGGCGGGGAGCTGTTTTTT.

The gene calls are TRBV19 and TRBJ2-6; D is ambiguous. V lost 3 bases and J 2 bases, leaving 8 bases between the germline ends. CDR1 is LNHDA and CDR2 is SQIVND in the germline V gene (reference sequence). The length of the CDR3 is 15 residues. The CDR3 sequence is CASSMFKAGANVLTF. In nucleotides, the CDR3 is TGTGCCAGTAGTATGTTTAAAGCTGGGGCCAACGTCCTGACTTTC.

The chain has TRBV4-1 and TRBJ2-5, with TRBD2 as a possible D gene (6 bases). CDR3 size: 15 residues. CDR1 and CDR2 from the germline V gene are MGHRA and YSYEKL. V lost 3 bases and J lost 5, with 16 bases in between. CDR3 in DNA: TGCGCCAGCAGCCAGATAAGGAGGGCCGGGGAGACCCAGTACTTC. This translates into CASSQIRRAGETQYF.

The V and J genes are TRBV4-3 and TRBJ2-2, with D hard to call. With 1 base removed from V and 2 bases from J, the gap between germline ends came to 8 bases. Germline assignment: CDR1 LGHNA and CDR2 YSLEER. The CDR3 is 15 residues long. CDR3 amino acids: CASSQAGVNTGELFF. The CDR3 DNA follows: TGCGCCAGCAGCCAAGCTGGTGTAAACACCGGGGAGCTGTTTTTT.

This clonotype turned up a few times. The rearrangement uses TRBV9 and TRBJ1-2; 7 nucleotides align to TRBD1. The V gene end was trimmed by 3 bases and the J gene end by 0 bases; junction bases not matched to a gene: 5. Per germline, CDR1 SGDLS and CDR2 YYNGEE. CDR3 length: 15 residues. The CDR3, as DNA: TGTGCCAGCAGCGAAGGGACAGCCCCTAACTATGGCTACACCTTC. It yields the protein CASSEGTAPNYGYTF.

This clonotype was seen more than once but under ten times. It is unclear where the CDR3 begins or ends on the DNA, so no DNA is shown, and the CDR3 is as TCRdb lists it. The V and J genes are TRBV2 and TRBJ2-7; the table assigns TRBD1, which was not confirmed against the DNA. Counting both end residues, the CDR3 totals 15 amino acids. CDR1 is SNHLY, CDR2 FYNNEI, per germline. CDR3 residues: CASSVGQGANYEQHF.

The gene calls are TRBV7-9 and TRBJ1-1, with unresolved D. Germline loops: CDR1 SEHNR, CDR2 FQNEAQ (reference sequence). Deletions cut 5 bases from V and 0 bases from J, with 7 bases between. The CDR3 has 13 amino acids. CDR3 sequence (DNA): TGTGCCAGCAGCAAAACAGTGAACACTGAAGCTTTCTTT. Translating it yields CASSKTVNTEAFF.

This clonotype was seen just once. The chain carries TRBV7-9 and TRBJ2-7; 8 nucleotides match TRBD1. The CDR3 loop spans 14 amino acids. CDR1 and CDR2 from the germline V gene are SEHNR and FQNEAQ (reference sequence). Losses at the gene ends were 6 bases for V and 3 bases for J; bases not matched to a gene: 7. The CDR3 nucleotides are TGTGCCAGCAGTCGGACAGGGAAGGACTACGAGCAGTACTTC. Amino acids: CASSRTGKDYEQYF.

This clonotype has only a few counts. The chain is built from TRBV5-5 and TRBJ1-5; D ambiguous. Looked up from germline, CDR1 is SGHKS and CDR2 is YYEKEE (reference sequence). This CDR3 has 17 amino acids. Trimming stripped 1 base from V and 2 bases from J, with 16 bases between. In DNA form, the CDR3 reads TGTGCCAGCAGCTTGCTGTCGATACTGAACGGCAATCAGCCCCAGCATTTT. This codes for CASSLLSILNGNQPQHF.

This clonotype was seen only once. This rearrangement joins TRBV4-1 to TRBJ2-7; no reliable D call. The ends were cut back, 1 base at V and 5 bases at J, with 6 bases in the middle. This CDR3 spans 12 amino acids. Germline loops: CDR1 MGHRA, CDR2 YSYEKL. The CDR3 DNA is TGCGCCAGCAGCCAAGGAATCGACGAGCAGTACTTC. Translation gives CASSQGIDEQYF.

This clonotype was detected a few times. The genes are TRBV12-3 or TRBV12-4 and TRBJ1-1; D gene uncertain. Between the trimmed V and J ends, which lost 1 base and 7 bases, there was a span of 7 bases. The CDR3 sequence is 12 residues long. The CDR3 loop reads CASSLVGLEAFF. As DNA, the CDR3 is TGTGCCAGCAGTTTAGTGGGCCTTGAAGCTTTCTTT.

The chain recombines TRBV7-2 with TRBJ2-7; D not certain. Trimming removed 5 bases at V and 6 bases at J, with 11 bases between. The length of the CDR3 is 12 residues. Germline V gene sequence: CDR1 SGHTA, CDR2 FQGNSA. This CDR3 is CASSPDRIEQYF. The CDR3 nucleotides read TGTGCCAGCAGCCCCGACCGTATCGAGCAGTACTTC.

This clonotype came up a few times. The rearrangement uses TRBV5-1 and TRBJ2-5, with 10 bases matching TRBD1. Trimming at V came to 5 bases and at J to 5 bases, leaving 6 bases not matched to a gene. This CDR3 region has 14 residues. Germline V gives CDR1 SGHRS, CDR2 YFSETQ. The CDR3 nucleotides read TGCGCCAGCAGAACAGGGACAGGGGACGAGACCCAGTACTTC. This translates into CASRTGTGDETQYF.

This clonotype was observed a few times. Germline and junction disagree at one end, which may indicate a read error. J is TRBJ2-1 and V is TRBV7-9, with 10 bases matching TRBD2. The CDR3 runs 16 residues. Germline V gene lookup returns CDR1 SEHNR and CDR2 FQNEAQ (reference sequence). CDR3 loop: CASSLATRLAGVEQFF. The DNA of the CDR3 is TGTGCCAGCAGCCTAGCGACCCGGCTAGCGGGAGTCGAGCAGTTCTTC.

In this sample, this clonotype turned up a few times. The rearrangement uses TRBV5-1 and TRBJ1-1; D may be TRBD1 (6 bases). Trimming pared 5 bases from V and 2 bases from J, leaving 13 bases between. The CDR3 runs to 14 residues. Germline loops: CDR1 SGHRS, CDR2 YFSETQ. The CDR3 bases are TGCGCCAGCAGGTTTAGACAGGCTAACACTGAAGCTTTCTTT. Residues: CASRFRQANTEAFF.

There are a few counts of this clonotype. This chain uses TRBV9 with TRBJ2-3, with unresolved D. With 4 bases removed from V and 3 bases from J, the gap between germline ends came to 15 bases. The germline gives CDR1 SGDLS, CDR2 YYNGEE. CDR3 length: 15 amino acids. CDR3 bases: TGTGCCAGCAGCCCCCTCGGTCAGAGTACAGATACGCAGTATTTT. Its protein product is CASSPLGQSTDTQYF. The whole variable domain, remainder taken from reference TRBV9 and TRBJ2-3, is DSGVTQTPKHLITATGQRVTLRCSPRSGDLSVYWYQQSLDQGLQFLIQYYNGEERAKGNILERFSAQQFPDLHSELNLSSLELGDSALYFCASSPLGQSTDTQYFGPGTRLTVL.

This clonotype was counted only a few times. V usage is TRBV9 and J usage is TRBJ1-6; a possible D gene is TRBD1 (5 bases). With 3 bases removed from V and 2 bases from J, the gap between germline ends came to 15 bases. Germline V gives CDR1 SGDLS, CDR2 YYNGEE. The CDR3 has 17 amino acids. The CDR3 DNA is TGTGCCAGCAGCGCGGACACGACCGGGACCTATAATTCACCCCTCCACTTT. It encodes CASSADTTGTYNSPLHF.

The chain has TRBV4-1 and TRBJ2-5; 9 bases are a match to TRBD1. The J call could be wrong; TRBJ2-7 is a better fit for the DNA end. In germline, CDR1 is MGHRA, CDR2 YSYEKL. CDR3 length equals 14 residues. In DNA, the CDR3 is TGCGCCAGCAGTGGGACAGGGTGGCCCTACGAGCAGTACTTC. Translated, it gives CASSGTGWPYEQYF.

The chain combines TRBV7-2 with TRBJ2-1; TRBD1 aligns across 9 bases. This CDR3 has 16 amino acids. Germline CDR1 and CDR2: SGHTA and FQGNSA. V lost 2 bases to trimming and J lost 3 bases; unmatched junction nucleotides: 5. CDR3 residues: CASSLRGTGYYNEQFF. Written as DNA, the CDR3 is TGTGCCAGCAGCTTACGGGGGACAGGGTACTACAATGAGCAGTTCTTC.

This clonotype was detected only a few times. The V gene is TRBV20-1, the J gene TRBJ2-7; the D is unclear. With 3 bases removed from V and 2 bases from J, the gap between germline ends came to 5 bases. Germline values: CDR1 DFQATT, CDR2 SNEGSKA (reference sequence). The CDR3 extends over 11 amino acids. The CDR3 DNA follows: TGCAGTGCTAGTCTCCCCTACGAGCAGTACTTC. Amino acid sequence: CSASLPYEQYF.